This T cell receptor beta chain was profiled in a study of T cell responses to AZD1222 COVID-19 vaccine. Notes on the study in general: Close to half of spike-specific TCRs reportedly recognize unmutated variant regions. An increase in Spike-specific TCR breadth and depth was observed after two AZD1222 doses.

With respect to this clone: Antigen unknown.

Germline V gene data show CDR1 as SGHDT and CDR2 as YYEEEE. The CDR3 has 13 residues. The V gene lost 1 base and the J gene lost 4 bases, with 8 bases spanning the gap. The assay was immunoSEQ multiplex PCR, and TCRdb's table has in-frame clones only and misses some. The sample lists more than 95,000 clones; more than 70% were seen once. The sequences come from peripheral blood, collected 28 days after the second AZD1222 dose. The source is an adult who received the AZD1222 COVID-19 vaccine. The chain is built from TRBV5-6 and TRBJ1-1; D is undetermined. The CDR3 bases are TGTGCCAGCAGCTTGCGGGCAGGCACTGAAGCTTTCTTT. Amino acid sequence: CASSLRAGTEAFF.